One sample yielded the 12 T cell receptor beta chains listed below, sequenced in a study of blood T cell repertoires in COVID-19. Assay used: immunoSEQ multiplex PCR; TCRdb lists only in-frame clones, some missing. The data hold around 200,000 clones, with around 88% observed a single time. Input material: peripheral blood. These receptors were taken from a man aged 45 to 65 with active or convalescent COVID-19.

Here the CDR3 reads CASALQGPQGTEAFF. For the CDR3, the DNA is TGTGCCAGTGCCCTACAGGGGCCTCAGGGGACTGAAGCTTTCTTT. The V gene is TRBV2, the J gene TRBJ1-1; the match to TRBD1 covers 7 bases. V dropped 9 bases and J dropped 5; count of bases not matched to a gene: 15. Germline lookup yields CDR1 SNHLY and CDR2 FYNNEI. The CDR3 loop spans 15 amino acids.

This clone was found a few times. Here the CDR3 reads CASSDSSYEQYF. Here the CDR3 DNA reads TGTGCCAGCAGCGACAGCTCCTACGAGCAGTACTTC. The chain has TRBV5-4 and TRBJ2-7; possible D gene TRBD1, 5 bases. The germline gives CDR1 SGHNT, CDR2 YYREEE (reference sequence). V was cut by 4 bases and J by 0 bases, with 5 bases left in between. The CDR3 runs 12 residues.

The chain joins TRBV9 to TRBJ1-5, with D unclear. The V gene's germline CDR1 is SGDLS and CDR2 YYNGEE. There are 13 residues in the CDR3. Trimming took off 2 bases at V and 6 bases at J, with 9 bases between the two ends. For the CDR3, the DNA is TGTGCCAGCAGCGTTTCAGGATTTCAGCCCCAGCATTTT. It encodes CASSVSGFQPQHF.

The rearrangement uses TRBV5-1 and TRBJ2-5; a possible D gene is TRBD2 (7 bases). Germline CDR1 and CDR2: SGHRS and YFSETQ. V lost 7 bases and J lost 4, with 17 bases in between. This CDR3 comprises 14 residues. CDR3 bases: TGCGCCAGCTCTGGGGGGGCCCGCGGAGAGACCCAGTACTTC. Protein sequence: CASSGGARGETQYF.

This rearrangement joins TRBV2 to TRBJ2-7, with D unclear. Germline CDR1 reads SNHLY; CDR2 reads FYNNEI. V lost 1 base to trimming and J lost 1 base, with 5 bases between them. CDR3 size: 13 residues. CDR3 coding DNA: TGTGCCAGCAGTGAAGGTCCATCCTACGAGCAGTACTTC. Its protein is CASSEGPSYEQYF.

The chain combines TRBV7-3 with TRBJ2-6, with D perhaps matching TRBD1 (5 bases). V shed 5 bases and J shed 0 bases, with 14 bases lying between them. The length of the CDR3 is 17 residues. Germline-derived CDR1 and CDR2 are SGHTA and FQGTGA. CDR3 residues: CASSQTRQSSGANVLTF. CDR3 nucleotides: TGTGCCAGCAGCCAGACCCGACAGTCCTCTGGGGCCAACGTCCTGACTTTC. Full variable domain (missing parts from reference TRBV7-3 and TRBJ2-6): GAGVSQTPSNKVTEKGKYVELRCDPISGHTALYWYRQSLGQGPEFLIYFQGTGAADDSGLPNDRFFAVRPEGSVSTLKIQRTERGDSAVYLCASSQTRQSSGANVLTFGAGSRLTVL.

CDR3 sequence: CASSLGPGTATGELFF. The CDR3 DNA reads TGTGCCAGCAGCTTAGGACCCGGGACAGCGACCGGGGAGCTGTTTTTT. The chain uses TRBV11-2 and TRBJ2-2; 7 nucleotides line up with TRBD1. Germline V CDR1 and CDR2: SGHAT, FQNNGV. V dropped 1 base and J dropped 5; count of bases not matched to a gene: 7. CDR3 length: 16 amino acids.

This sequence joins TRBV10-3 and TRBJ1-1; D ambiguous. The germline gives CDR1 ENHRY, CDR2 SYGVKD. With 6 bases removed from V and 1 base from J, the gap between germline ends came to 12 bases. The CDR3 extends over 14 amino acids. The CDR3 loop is CAIRPGLKNTEAFF. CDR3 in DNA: TGTGCCATCAGACCAGGACTAAAGAACACTGAAGCTTTCTTT.

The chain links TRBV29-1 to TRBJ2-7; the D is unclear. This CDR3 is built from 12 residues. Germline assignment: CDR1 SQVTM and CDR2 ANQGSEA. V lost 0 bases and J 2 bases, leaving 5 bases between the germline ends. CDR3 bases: TGCAGCGTTGAAGAACATACCTACGAGCAGTACTTC. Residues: CSVEEHTYEQYF.

The CDR3 reads CAWSQGYNQPQHF. The CDR3 DNA reads as TGTGCCTGGAGTCAGGGTTACAATCAGCCCCAGCATTTT. The chain recombines TRBV30 with TRBJ1-5, with D maybe TRBD1 (5 bases). The CDR3 has 13 residues. Germline loops: CDR1 GTSNPN, CDR2 SVGIG (reference sequence). V was trimmed by 2 bases and J by 3 bases, leaving 8 bases between them.

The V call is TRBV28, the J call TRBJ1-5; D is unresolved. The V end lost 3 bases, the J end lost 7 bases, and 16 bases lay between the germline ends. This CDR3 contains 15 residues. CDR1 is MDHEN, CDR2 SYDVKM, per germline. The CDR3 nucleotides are TGTGCCAGCAGTTTTCTTGAGGGCGCGGGGCAGCCCCAGCATTTT. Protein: CASSFLEGAGQPQHF.

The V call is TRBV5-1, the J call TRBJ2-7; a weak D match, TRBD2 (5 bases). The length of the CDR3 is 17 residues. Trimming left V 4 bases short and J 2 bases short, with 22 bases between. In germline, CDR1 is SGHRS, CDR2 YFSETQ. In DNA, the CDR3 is TGCGCCAGCAGCCCCCTGATGGGGAGCGGCCCTACCTACGAGCAGTACTTC. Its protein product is CASSPLMGSGPTYEQYF.